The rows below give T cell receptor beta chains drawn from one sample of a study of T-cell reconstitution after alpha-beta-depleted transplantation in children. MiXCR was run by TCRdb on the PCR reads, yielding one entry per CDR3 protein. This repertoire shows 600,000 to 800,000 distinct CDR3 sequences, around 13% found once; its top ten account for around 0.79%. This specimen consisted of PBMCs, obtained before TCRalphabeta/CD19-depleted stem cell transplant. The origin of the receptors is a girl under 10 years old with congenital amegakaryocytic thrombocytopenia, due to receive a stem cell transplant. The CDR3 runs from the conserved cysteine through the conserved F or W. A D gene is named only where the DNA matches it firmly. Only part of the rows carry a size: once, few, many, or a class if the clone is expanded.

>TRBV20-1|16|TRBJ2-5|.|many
CSASRIGGPYQETQYF
TGCAGTGCTTCCCGGATCGGCGGGCCGTACCAAGAGACCCAGTACTTC
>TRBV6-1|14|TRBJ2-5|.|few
CASSPIGLAETQYF
TGTGCCAGCAGTCCGATTGGGCTAGCGGAGACCCAGTACTTC
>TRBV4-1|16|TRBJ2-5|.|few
CASSQDRGPKQETQYF
TGCGCCAGCAGCCAAGATCGTGGACCCAAACAAGAGACCCAGTACTTC
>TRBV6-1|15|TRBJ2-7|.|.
CASREGDLHSYEQYF
TGTGCCAGCAGGGAAGGGGACCTCCACTCCTACGAGCAGTACTTC
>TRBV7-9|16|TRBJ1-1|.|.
CASSLAGDTMNTEAFF
TGTGCCAGCAGCTTAGCAGGGGACACGATGAACACTGAAGCTTTCTTT
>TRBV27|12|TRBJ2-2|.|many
CASSSGFGELFF
TGTGCCAGCAGTTCAGGGTTCGGGGAGCTGTTTTTT
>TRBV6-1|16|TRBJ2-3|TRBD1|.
CASGPDREGTTDTQYF
TGTGCCAGCGGGCCCGACAGGGAAGGGACCACAGATACGCAGTATTTT
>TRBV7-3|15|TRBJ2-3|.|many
CASSLLGSAGDTQYF
TGTGCCAGCAGCTTATTAGGGAGCGCGGGAGATACGCAGTATTTT
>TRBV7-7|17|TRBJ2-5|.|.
CASSLGLKLGPEETQYF
TGTGCCAGCAGCTTAGGGTTAAAGCTCGGACCAGAAGAGACCCAGTACTTC
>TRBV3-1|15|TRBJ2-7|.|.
CASSQDAESSYEQYF
TGTGCCAGCAGCCAAGATGCGGAGAGCTCCTACGAGCAGTACTTC
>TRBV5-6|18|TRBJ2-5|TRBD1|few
CASSSGTGTTNFWQTQYF
TGTGCCAGCAGCTCCGGGACAGGGACCACAAACTTTTGGCAGACCCAGTACTTC
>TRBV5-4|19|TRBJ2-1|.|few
CASRSWTAWGSGYYNEQFF
TGTGCCAGCAGGTCTTGGACAGCTTGGGGGAGCGGGTATTACAATGAGCAGTTCTTC
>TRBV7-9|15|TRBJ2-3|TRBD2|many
CASSLGSGAGGAQYF
TGTGCCAGCAGCTTGGGCAGCGGGGCGGGTGGCGCGCAGTATTTT
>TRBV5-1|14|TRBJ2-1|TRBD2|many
CASSLGTSENEQFF
TGCGCCAGCAGCTTGGGGACTAGCGAGAATGAGCAGTTCTTC
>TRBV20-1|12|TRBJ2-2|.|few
CSASRQTGELFF
TGCAGTGCTTCGCGACAAACCGGGGAGCTGTTTTTT
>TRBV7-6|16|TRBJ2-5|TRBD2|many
CASSLRASGRVETQYF
TGTGCCAGCAGCTTACGCGCTAGCGGGAGGGTAGAGACCCAGTACTTC
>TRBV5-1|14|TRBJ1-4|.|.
CASTEDSYNEKLFF
TGCGCCAGCACTGAGGACAGCTATAATGAAAAACTGTTTTTT
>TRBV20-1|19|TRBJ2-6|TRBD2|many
CSARDSGTSGSTGANVLTF
TGCAGTGCTAGAGATTCCGGGACTAGCGGGAGTACTGGGGCCAACGTCCTGACTTTC
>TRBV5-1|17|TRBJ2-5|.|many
CASSLPSFGDNQETQYF
TGCGCCAGCAGCTTGCCAAGCTTCGGAGATAACCAAGAGACCCAGTACTTC
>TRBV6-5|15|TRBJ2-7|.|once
CASSYYQGGSYEQYF
TGTGCCAGCAGTTACTACCAGGGCGGCTCCTACGAGCAGTACTTC
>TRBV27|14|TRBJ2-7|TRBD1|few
CASSLSRTGGEQYF
TGTGCCAGCAGTTTGTCCAGGACAGGGGGAGAGCAGTACTTC
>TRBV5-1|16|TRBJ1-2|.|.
CASSLRGSGPDYGYTF
TGCGCCAGCAGCTTGAGGGGGAGCGGGCCTGACTATGGCTACACCTTC
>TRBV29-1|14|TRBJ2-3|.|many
CSVQTASSTDTQYF
TGCAGCGTGCAGACAGCCTCTAGCACAGATACGCAGTATTTT
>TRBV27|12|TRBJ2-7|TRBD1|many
CASRTGAYEQYF
TGTGCCAGCCGGACAGGGGCCTACGAGCAGTACTTC
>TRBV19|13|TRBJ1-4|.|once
CASRREDNEKLFF
TGTGCCAGTCGCAGGGAGGACAACGAAAAACTGTTTTTT
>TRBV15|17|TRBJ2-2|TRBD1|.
CATSSYPTGANTGELFF
TGTGCCACCAGCAGCTATCCGACAGGGGCGAACACCGGGGAGCTGTTTTTT
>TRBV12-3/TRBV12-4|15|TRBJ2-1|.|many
CASSLALGRINEQFF
TGTGCCAGCAGTTTAGCCCTAGGCAGGATCAATGAGCAGTTCTTC
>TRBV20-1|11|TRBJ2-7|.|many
CGIGTSFEQYF
TGCGGGATCGGGACTTCATTCGAGCAGTACTTC
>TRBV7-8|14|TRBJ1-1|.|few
CASSLGWLNTEAFF
TGTGCCAGCAGCTTAGGATGGCTGAACACTGAAGCTTTCTTT
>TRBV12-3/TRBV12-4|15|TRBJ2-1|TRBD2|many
CASSDLAGELQKQFF
TGTGCCAGCAGCGATCTAGCGGGAGAGTTGCAGAAGCAGTTCTTC